One and the same sample provided the 8 T cell receptor beta chains below, sequenced in a study of blood T cell repertoires in COVID-19. The table came from immunoSEQ multiplex PCR; TCRdb's copy has only in-frame clones and leaves some out. This table holds about 200,000 clones, 86% found once. Material: peripheral blood. These receptors came from a man aged 25-45 years who had recovered from COVID-19.

The chain links TRBV4-1 to TRBJ1-1; the D gene is possibly TRBD1 (5 bases). Deletions cut 4 bases from V and 6 bases from J, with 24 bases between. There are 17 residues in the CDR3. CDR1 MGHRA and CDR2 YSYEKL come from the germline V gene. CDR3 residues: CASSRTPLSGHNSEAFF. The CDR3 DNA is TGCGCCAGCAGCCGCACCCCATTATCCGGACATAACTCTGAAGCTTTCTTT.

The chain carries TRBV27 and TRBJ1-6; tentative D call: TRBD1 (5 bases). The CDR3 has 16 residues. Germline V gives CDR1 MNHEY, CDR2 SMNVEV (reference sequence). Trimming shortened V by 6 bases and J by 7 bases, and 19 bases separated the two germline ends. The CDR3 bases are TGTGCCAGCAGCCCACCAACGCGGGGGAGGAATTCACCCCTCCACTTT. It encodes CASSPPTRGRNSPLHF.

V and J are TRBV12-3 or TRBV12-4 and TRBJ1-1; D possibly corresponds to TRBD1 (5 bases). With 7 bases removed from V and 3 bases from J, the gap between germline ends came to 12 bases. The CDR3 has 13 residues. Written as DNA, the CDR3 is TGTGCCAGCACCTTAAGGGGCGACACTGAAGCTTTCTTT. As protein: CASTLRGDTEAFF.

The chain carries TRBV5-4 and TRBJ1-3, with unresolved D. Trimming left V 0 bases short and J 0 bases short, with 10 bases between. Germline CDR1 reads SGHNT; CDR2 reads YYREEE (reference sequence). The CDR3 has 16 residues. The CDR3 nucleotides are TGTGCCAGCAGCTTGGCCACTACGAGCTCTGGAAACACCATATATTTT. This translates into CASSLATTSSGNTIYF.

The chain recombines TRBV11-3 with TRBJ1-3; no firm D call. The CDR3 has 14 amino acids. V lost 3 bases to trimming and J lost 0 bases, with 6 bases between them. Germline V gene data show CDR1 as SGHNT and CDR2 as YENEEA. CDR3 nucleotide sequence: TGTGCCAGCAGCTTGCTACCCTCTGGAAACACCATATATTTT. This gives the protein CASSLLPSGNTIYF.

The genes are TRBV7-9 and TRBJ2-2; tentative D call: TRBD1 (6 bases). Germline values: CDR1 SEHNR, CDR2 FQNEAQ (reference sequence). The CDR3 covers 15 residues. The V gene lost 2 bases and the J gene lost 0 bases, with 7 bases spanning the gap. The chain's CDR3 is CASSLRTANTGELFF. Written as DNA, the CDR3 is TGTGCCAGCAGCTTAAGGACAGCGAACACCGGGGAGCTGTTTTTT.

The J gene is TRBJ2-5, the V gene TRBV6-5; 9 bases are shared with TRBD1. The V and J ends lost 6 bases and 3 bases, in that order; junction bases with no gene match: 8. Germline values: CDR1 MNHEY, CDR2 SVGAGI. The CDR3 length is 15 residues. The CDR3 protein is CASRTGGAEEETQYF. DNA for the CDR3: TGTGCCAGCAGAACAGGGGGCGCTGAGGAAGAGACCCAGTACTTC.

A word on this clone: Relative to the germline gene, one junction end is altered; a read error may explain this. The chain employs TRBV6-1 and TRBJ1-2; D is possibly TRBD1 (5 bases). There are 11 residues in the CDR3. Germline V CDR1 and CDR2: MNHNS, SASEGT. The CDR3 is CASSEAGGNLF. The CDR3 DNA reads as TGTGCCAGCAGTGAAGCCGGGGGGAATTTGTTC.